The present T cell receptor beta chain was sequenced within a study of CD8 T cells in Susac syndrome. Broader study findings: The study conceded that its TCR sequencing and HLA analysis involved relatively few individuals.

This CDR3 has 14 amino acids. V was pared by 3 bases and J by 5 bases, with 16 bases between. The germline V gene encodes CDR1 SQVTM and CDR2 ANQGSEA. On this clonotype: What it recognizes is unknown.

Random hexamers were used to reverse transcribe the RNA input (roughly 0.5 to 1 ug). Amplification of the TCR beta CDR3 was carried out by immunoSEQ multiplex PCR, which spanned a total of 54 Vbeta and 13 Jbeta segments. TCRdb called the immunoSEQ multiplex PCR reads again in MiXCR, with one record for every CDR3 protein. The table shows some 150,000 distinct CDR3 sequences, with around 95% occurring only once. Negative magnetic isolation gave CD8+ and CD4+ cells; FACS enriched CD8+ TEMRA. Source material: CD8+ T cells from PBMCs. The rearrangement uses TRBV29-1 and TRBJ1-2; weak D call: TRBD1 (6 bases). This clonotype was obtained from a human donor with multiple sclerosis. For the CDR3, the DNA is TGCAGCGTTGATTCAGGGGAGGTGGGATATGGCTACACCTTC. Its translation: CSVDSGEVGYGYTF.